The clone carrying this TCR beta chain was seen at least ten times. The antigen remains unidentified. Making use of molecular barcodes, quantitative 5'-RACE generated TCR beta libraries. MiXCR, applied by TCRdb to the 5' RACE reads, yields one record per CDR3 protein. Among around 180,000 distinct CDR3 sequences, about 20% were seen once, and the ten largest hold approximately 4%. Trimming at V came to 4 bases and at J to 4 bases, leaving 10 bases not matched to a gene. The V gene's germline CDR1 is MNHNY and CDR2 SVGAGI (reference sequence). The CDR3 totals 17 residues. The data originate from a study of CD8 T cells in ankylosing spondylitis. Study-wide findings and caveats: For ankylosing spondylitis blood, a TCR beta motif of under 10 highly homologous variants appeared characteristic. Disease-linked clones were reportedly significantly enriched in matched ankylosing spondylitis synovial fluid. Disease-linked clones bore a CD8+ phenotype and were relatively rare in peripheral blood.

The clonotype was recovered from a male donor aged 10-29 years with ankylosing spondylitis or in good health (not recorded which). The rearrangement joins TRBV6-6 to TRBJ1-6, with 7 bases aligning to TRBD1. The specimen sequenced was blood, either unsorted or a sorted T cell fraction (not recorded which). The DNA for the CDR3 is TGTGCCAGCAGTTCTTTTTTAGACAGGGAATATAATTCACCCCTCCACTTT. This encodes CASSSFLDREYNSPLHF.